This T cell receptor beta chain was captured in a study of shared clonotypes between healthy human individuals. In the study overall: Each donor's CD4 naive and CD4 memory cells filled three plates apiece, CD8 naive two, and CD8 memory one. Study-level points and caveats: Only blood was sampled; tissue repertoires likely differ. Incompleteness in sorted-subset sequencing, despite large depth, was shown by rarefaction.

Naive CD8 cells lacked CD45RO, underwent positive selection for CCR7 and left out terminally differentiated effector memory CD45RA+ cells. Replicate PCRs for sorted subsets used 200 ng DNA; this equaled tens of thousands of T cell genomes. TCRdb keeps only in-frame clones here, not all; method: immunoSEQ multiplex PCR. There are about 1,900,000 clones in the sample; around 96% occur only once, and approximately 1.2% lies in the top ten. In regard to this clone: Its antigen is not identified.

The germline gives CDR1 SGHAT, CDR2 FQNNGV. With V trimmed by 0 bases and J by 7 bases, 5 bases remained unmatched. CDR3 length: 15 amino acids. This chain connects TRBV11-2 to TRBJ2-5, with TRBD2 identical over 10 bases. The sequence derives from a young man in good health. Sequencing was carried out using naive CD8+ T cells sorted from blood. CDR3: CASSLDSGTSVTQYF. In DNA, the CDR3 is TGTGCCAGCAGCTTAGATTCCGGGACTAGCGTGACCCAGTACTTC. The full variable domain, with the rest looked up from reference TRBV11-2 and TRBJ2-5, is EAGVAQSPRYKIIEKRQSVAFWCNPISGHATLYWYQQILGQGPKLLIQFQNNGVVDDSQLPKDRFSAERLKGVDSTLKIQPAKLEDSAVYLCASSLDSGTSVTQYFGPGTRLLVL.